The entry below gives a single TCR beta chain sequence along with its context. Its antigen is unidentified. CDR1 is SGDLS, CDR2 YYNGEE, per germline. The CDR3 consists of 15 residues. The V end was cut by 0 bases, the J end by 2 bases, with 9 bases between. TCRdb processed the 5' RACE reads anew with MiXCR; each CDR3 protein has one entry. The table has about 110,000 distinct CDR3 sequences, 18% seen once. This sample is part of a study of T-cell memory formation after mild COVID-19. Study-wide results and caveats: The study detected some responding clones in pre-infection memory, suggesting cross-reactive memory joined. For second-wave clones that peaked at day 37, SARS-CoV-2 specificity went unverified.

This TCR was sampled from a man in his late teens or twenties who had mild COVID-19 (a few samples of this study predate the infection). Cell type and time point are not known. The material sequenced was PBMCs or a T cell subset sorted from them (not recorded which). The chain combines TRBV9 with TRBJ1-3; no definite D call. CDR3 in amino acids: CASSVASGAGNTIYF. The CDR3 nucleotides are TGTGCCAGCAGCGTAGCTTCCGGAGCTGGAAACACCATATATTTT. Combining the CDR3 with reference TRBV9 and TRBJ1-3 gives the whole variable domain DSGVTQTPKHLITATGQRVTLRCSPRSGDLSVYWYQQSLDQGLQFLIQYYNGEERAKGNILERFSAQQFPDLHSELNLSSLELGDSALYFCASSVASGAGNTIYFGEGSWLTVV.